The following is a T cell receptor (beta chain) sequence with its context. This sample was included in a study of blood T cell repertoires in COVID-19. CDR3 length equals 13 residues. The germline gives CDR1 LNHDA, CDR2 SQIVND (reference sequence). Trimming removed 3 bases at V and 8 bases at J, with 13 bases between. TCRdb keeps only in-frame clones here, not all; method: immunoSEQ multiplex PCR. Of 45,000 to 60,000 clones listed, about 89% are singletons. The material sequenced was peripheral blood. The TCR was taken from a man aged 70-80 years with active COVID-19. V is TRBV19 and J is TRBJ1-1, with D possibly TRBD1 on 6 matching bases. The CDR3 region has the DNA TGTGCCAGTAGTATGAACAGGGTAGGGGAAGCTTTCTTT. It specifies CASSMNRVGEAFF.